This entry lists 5 T cell receptor beta chains sequenced from one sample in a study of early T cells in non-severe SARS-CoV-2 infection. TCRdb re-called the 5' RACE reads through MiXCR, storing one row per CDR3 protein. The table records about 70,000 distinct CDR3 sequences, approximately 11% of them present only once. The sequencing here drew on whole blood, taken at baseline. Receptor source: an adult who was a healthcare worker with PCR-confirmed SARS-CoV-2 infection or an uninfected control (not recorded which).

This clonotype was seen only a few times. V gene TRBV7-9 combines with J gene TRBJ2-1; perhaps TRBD2 as D (5 bases). Trimming pared 3 bases from V and 8 bases from J, leaving 8 bases between. CDR1 is SEHNR, CDR2 FQNEAQ, per germline (reference sequence). The CDR3 totals 12 residues. CDR3 DNA: TGTGCCAGCAGCTTTGGGGAGCATGAGCAGTTCTTC. It translates to CASSFGEHEQFF. Variable domain in full (rest from reference TRBV7-9 and TRBJ2-1): DTGVSQNPRHKITKRGQNVTFRCDPISEHNRLYWYRQTLGQGPEFLTYFQNEAQLEKSRLLSDRFSAERPKGSFSTLEIQRTEQGDSAMYLCASSFGEHEQFFGPGTRLTVL.

This clonotype has ten or more counts. The V gene is TRBV6-5, the J gene TRBJ2-7; 10 bases fit TRBD2. CDR3 length equals 16 residues. With V trimmed by 6 bases and J by 4 bases, 12 bases remained unmatched. The V gene's germline CDR1 is MNHEY and CDR2 SVGAGI. This CDR3 reads CASRIGRLAGAYEQYF. The CDR3 DNA sequence: TGTGCCAGCAGGATAGGGCGGCTAGCGGGGGCTTACGAGCAGTACTTC.

A few counts support this clonotype. This chain joins TRBV12-3 or TRBV12-4 and TRBJ2-1; 13 bases match TRBD2. The CDR3 totals 16 residues. The V segment lost 0 bases and the J segment 7 bases; nucleotides outside the gene matches: 3. CDR3 in amino acids: CASSLAGLAGVNEQFF. In DNA, the CDR3 is TGTGCCAGCAGTTTAGCCGGACTAGCGGGAGTTAATGAGCAGTTCTTC.

V is TRBV20-1 and J is TRBJ2-7; D unclear. The CDR3 contains 16 residues. Germline CDR1 reads DFQATT; CDR2 reads SNEGSKA (reference sequence). Trimming pared 6 bases from V and 3 bases from J, leaving 24 bases between. The CDR3 sequence is CSAHLRASPSYYEQYF. The CDR3 DNA reads TGCAGTGCCCACCTACGTGCTAGTCCTTCCTACTACGAGCAGTACTTC.

The rearrangement joins TRBV10-3 to TRBJ2-1, with TRBD1 identical over 8 bases. The germline V gene encodes CDR1 ENHRY and CDR2 SYGVKD. The CDR3 has 14 amino acids. The V segment lost 6 bases and the J segment 5 bases; nucleotides outside the gene matches: 6. As DNA, the CDR3 is TGTGCCATCAGAACTGACAGGGGAGACAATGAGCAGTTCTTC. This gives the protein CAIRTDRGDNEQFF.